This T cell receptor beta chain derives from a study of OX40 agonist ivuxolimab in advanced cancers. In the study overall: Ivuxolimab doses were 0.01, 0.1, 0.3, 1.5, 3 or 10 mg/kg every 2 weeks. Dose-escalation patients suffered from hepatocellular carcinoma, melanoma, renal cell or head and neck cancer.

As regards this clone: The antigen remains unidentified.

The data were produced by immunoSEQ multiplex PCR, yet TCRdb's version contains in-frame clones alone and is incomplete. The sample comprises roughly 45,000 clones, 88% of which are singletons, and around 3.5% rests with the top ten. Study conclusions and caveats: Doses of 0.1 to 3.0 mg/kg were accompanied by clonal expansion of CD4+ and CD8+ blood T cells by week 6.

This CDR3 spans 16 amino acids. From germline, CDR1 is SGHVS and CDR2 FQNEAQ. Deletions cut 0 bases from V and 0 bases from J, with 9 bases between. This TCR derives from an adult with an advanced solid tumor such as melanoma, head and neck, liver or kidney cancer. The rearrangement joins TRBV7-8 to TRBJ2-1; maybe TRBD2 (7 bases). Sample: CD4+ or CD8+ T cells sorted from blood, taken in a trial of the OX40 agonist ivuxolimab. CDR3 residues: CASSLARGASYNEQFF. As DNA, the CDR3 is TGTGCCAGCAGCTTAGCTCGGGGGGCCTCCTACAATGAGCAGTTCTTC.